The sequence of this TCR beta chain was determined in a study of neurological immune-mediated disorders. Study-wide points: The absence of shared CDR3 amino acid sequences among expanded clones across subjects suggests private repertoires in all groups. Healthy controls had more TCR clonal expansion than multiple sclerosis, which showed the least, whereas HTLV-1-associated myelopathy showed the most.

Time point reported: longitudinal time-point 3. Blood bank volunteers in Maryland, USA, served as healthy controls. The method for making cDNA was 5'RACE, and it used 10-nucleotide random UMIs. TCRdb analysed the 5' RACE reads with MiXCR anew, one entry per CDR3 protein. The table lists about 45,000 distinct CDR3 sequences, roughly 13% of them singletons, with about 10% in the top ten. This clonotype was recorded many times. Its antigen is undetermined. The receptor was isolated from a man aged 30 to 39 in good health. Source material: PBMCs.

CDR3 nucleotides: TGTGCCAGCAGCCTGGGGAAAGGCAATCAGCCCCAGCATTTT. The encoded protein is CASSLGKGNQPQHF. The chain joins TRBV7-2 to TRBJ1-5; D is uncertain. Germline-derived CDR1 and CDR2 are SGHTA and FQGNSA. This CDR3 is built from 14 residues. The germline V and J ends were trimmed by 5 bases and 2 bases, with 10 bases remaining between them.